The clone carrying this T cell receptor (beta chain) was observed once. Sequencing was performed with immunoSEQ multiplex PCR; in TCRdb, only in-frame clones are kept and a portion is missing. The repertoire holds fewer than 150,000 clones, with over 80% as singletons. This entry comes from a study of blood T cell repertoires in COVID-19. This CDR3 spans 14 amino acids. V lost 8 bases, J lost 3 bases, and 13 bases lay in between. Germline CDR1 SNHLY, CDR2 FYNNEI. The material sequenced was peripheral blood. The TCR sequence derives from a woman aged 70 to 79 with acute or convalescent COVID-19. The V gene is TRBV2, the J gene TRBJ2-2; tentatively, D is TRBD2 (5 bases). Here the CDR3 DNA reads TGTGCCAGCCTTAAAACAGCGGACACCGGGGAGCTGTTTTTT. Its translation is CASLKTADTGELFF.